This T cell receptor beta chain was recovered during a study of cytomegalovirus exposure and HLA in healthy donors. Germline CDR1 is SNHLY and CDR2 is FYNNEI. The CDR3 totals 11 residues. V lost 5 bases and J 3 bases, leaving 4 bases between the germline ends. Here immunoSEQ multiplex PCR was the method, and the copy in TCRdb shows in-frame clones only, minus some. The sample has 150,000 or so clones; 80% to 90% are singletons. The rearrangement links TRBV2 to TRBJ1-1; D not certain. The TCR originated in a man in his late teens or twenties in good health and CMV-seropositive. The sequencing input was PBMCs. The CDR3 DNA sequence: TGTGCCAGCAGTCTAGACACTGAAGCTTTCTTT. Translation gives CASSLDTEAFF.